This TCR beta chain was sequenced in a study of cytomegalovirus exposure and HLA in healthy donors. Study at large: Unique TCRs numbering about 87 million, obtained from HLA-typed donors, made up an early data release. Regarding the study as a whole: Cytomegalovirus-associated TCR beta chains were listed, numbering some 150.

Looked up from germline, CDR1 is SEHNR and CDR2 is FQNEAQ (reference sequence). This CDR3 comprises 14 residues. The PCR made use of 60 Vbeta and 13 Jbeta primers. Measured with immunoSEQ multiplex PCR; TCRdb has only the in-frame clones, and not every one. The sample comprises about 130,000 clones, approximately 85% of which are singletons, and more than 1.5% rests with the top ten. About this clone itself: What it recognizes is unknown. At one of its ends the junction is not consistent with the germline gene, which may arise from a read error.

The genes are TRBV7-9 and TRBJ2-1; 11 positions match TRBD2. Sequencing was done on a sample of PBMCs. The clonotype originates from a boy between 5 and 17 years old in good health and CMV-seronegative. In DNA, the CDR3 is TGTTCCAGCAGCCCAAGGACTAGCGGGAATGAGCAGTTCTTC. Translation: CSSSPRTSGNEQFF.